This TCR beta chain is from a study of T-cell memory formation after mild COVID-19. This clonotype was seen a handful of times. TCRdb fed the 5' RACE reads into MiXCR, producing one record per CDR3 protein. The sample comprises hundreds of thousands of distinct CDR3 sequences, 16% of which are singletons, and 20% to 25% rests with the top ten. The receptor was isolated from a man aged 18 to 30 who had mild COVID-19 (a few samples of this study predate the infection). Cell type and time point are not known. The sequenced sample consisted of PBMCs or a T cell subset sorted from them (not recorded which).

DNA for the CDR3: TGTGCCAGCTCAAACGCGCCCGGGGGGGTAGCATACAATGAGCAGTTCTTC. Translated: CASSNAPGGVAYNEQFF. V and J are TRBV18 and TRBJ2-1; 8 positions agree with TRBD2. Germline V CDR1 and CDR2: KGHSH, LQKENI. V lost 5 bases and J lost 4; bases outside the gene matches: 13. The CDR3 runs to 17 residues.